The 7 T cell receptor beta chains reported below all come from one sample, sequenced in a study of OX40 agonist ivuxolimab in advanced cancers. Measured with immunoSEQ multiplex PCR; TCRdb has only the in-frame clones, and not every one. The sample includes about 90,000 clones, approximately 90% of them seen just once. Sequenced material: CD4+ or CD8+ T cells sorted from blood, taken in a trial of the OX40 agonist ivuxolimab. The receptor source for this set is an adult with an advanced solid tumor such as melanoma, head and neck, liver or kidney cancer.

The gene calls are TRBV4-1 and TRBJ2-1, with TRBD2 matching 10 bases. From germline, CDR1 is MGHRA and CDR2 YSYEKL. The CDR3 runs to 16 residues. V was pared by 1 base and J by 4 bases, with 4 bases of the junction left unmatched. The CDR3 loop is CASSQVAGGRYNEQFF. CDR3 nucleotide sequence: TGCGCCAGCAGCCAAGTAGCGGGAGGCAGATACAATGAGCAGTTCTTC.

This clone has only one observation. The chain joins TRBV29-1 to TRBJ1-1, with unresolved D. Germline CDR1 is SQVTM and CDR2 is ANQGSEA. CDR3 length equals 12 residues. Trimming pared 3 bases from V and 2 bases from J, leaving 7 bases between. The CDR3 region has the DNA TGCAGCGTTGAGAAGGGAAACACTGAAGCTTTCTTT. It codes for CSVEKGNTEAFF. Based on the CDR3 plus reference TRBV29-1 and TRBJ1-1, the full variable domain is SAVISQKPSRDICQRGTSLTIQCQVDSQVTMMFWYRQQPGQSLTLIATANQGSEATYESGFVIDKFPISRPNLTFSTLTVSNMSPEDSSIYLCSVEKGNTEAFFGQGTRLTVV.

The rearrangement links TRBV11-3 to TRBJ1-1; D gene uncertain. The CDR3 has 13 residues. The V end lost 3 bases, the J end lost 0 bases, and 5 bases lay between the germline ends. Looked up from germline, CDR1 is SGHNT and CDR2 is YENEEA. CDR3 sequence: CASSFMMNTEAFF. DNA of the CDR3: TGTGCCAGCAGCTTCATGATGAACACTGAAGCTTTCTTT.

This clone was detected only a few times. The CDR3 sequence: CASKEGGVNTGELFF. The CDR3 DNA sequence: TGTGCCAGTAAGGAGGGCGGGGTGAACACCGGGGAGCTGTTTTTT. V and J are TRBV19 and TRBJ2-2; D might be TRBD2 (6 bases). V lost 7 bases and J 1 base, leaving 13 bases between the germline ends. Germline CDR1 is LNHDA and CDR2 is SQIVND (reference sequence). This CDR3 region has 15 residues.

V gene TRBV10-2 combines with J gene TRBJ2-7; tentatively, D is TRBD1 (5 bases). The V end was cut by 11 bases, the J end by 4 bases, with 18 bases between. The CDR3 consists of 13 residues. The germline CDR1 and CDR2 sequences are WSHSY and SAAADI. The CDR3, as DNA: TGCGCCTCCCGCGCGGCGAAGGGGTACGAGCAGTACTTC. Translated: CASRAAKGYEQYF.

The V gene is TRBV20-1, the J gene TRBJ2-7; D possibly corresponds to TRBD1 (5 bases). The CDR3 is made up of 10 amino acids. Germline V gives CDR1 DFQATT, CDR2 SNEGSKA (reference sequence). The DNA of the CDR3 is TGCAGCGCTGGGGCCACCGAGCAGTACTTC. It yields the protein CSAGATEQYF.

The chain is built from TRBV29-1 and TRBJ2-3; unclear D gene. The CDR3 consists of 12 residues. Trimming pared 2 bases from V and 2 bases from J, leaving 5 bases between. Germline CDR1 reads SQVTM; CDR2 reads ANQGSEA. The CDR3 bases are TGCAGCGTTGAACGGCCCACAGATACGCAGTATTTT. Translation: CSVERPTDTQYF.